The 8 T cell receptor beta chains given below trace back to one sample, sequenced in a study of T cells in Graves' hyperthyroidism and ophthalmopathy. RNA transcripts yielded amplified TCR beta CDR3 regions. The HTBI primer set was used in a first-round RT-PCR of the TCR CDR3. TCRdb called the multiplex PCR reads again in MiXCR, with one record for every CDR3 protein. The table has around 300,000 distinct CDR3 sequences, about an eighth seen once. Sequencing used blood. The origin of the receptors is a woman in her 30s with Graves' hyperthyroidism that later progressed to Graves' ophthalmopathy.

This clonotype was observed at least ten times. The chain carries TRBV6-1 and TRBJ2-5; TRBD1 aligns across 7 bases. Per germline, CDR1 MNHNS and CDR2 SASEGT. The CDR3 consists of 13 residues. The V segment lost 5 bases and the J segment 4 bases; nucleotides outside the gene matches: 4. CDR3 region: CASSKQGRETQYF. The CDR3 DNA follows: TGTGCCAGCAGTAAACAGGGGCGAGAGACCCAGTACTTC.

The genes are TRBV7-6 and TRBJ2-7; TRBD2 aligns across 14 bases. The germline V gene encodes CDR1 SGHVS and CDR2 FNYEAQ. CDR3 size: 18 residues. Trimming removed 5 bases from V and 2 bases from J; junction bases left unmatched: 11. The CDR3 bases are TGTGCCAGCAGCCAGGGACTAGCGGGGGCCTCAGGAACCTACGAGCAGTACTTC. Protein: CASSQGLAGASGTYEQYF.

This clonotype was detected ten times or more. The V gene is TRBV20-1, the J gene TRBJ2-3, with D tentatively TRBD2 (5 bases). Trimming removed 6 bases at V and 4 bases at J, with 17 bases between. The CDR3 sequence is 14 residues long. CDR1 and CDR2 (germline): DFQATT, SNEGSKA (reference sequence). CDR3 in DNA: TGCAGTGCCGGCGGACTCGGAGGTCCAGATACGCAGTATTTT. It codes for CSAGGLGGPDTQYF.

The chain carries TRBV7-9 and TRBJ2-7; D gene ambiguous. The V and J ends lost 5 bases and 4 bases respectively, with 18 bases between them. This CDR3 spans 15 amino acids. Germline values: CDR1 SEHNR, CDR2 FQNEAQ (reference sequence). The CDR3 sequence: CASSPKRRLGYEQYF. The CDR3 DNA reads TGTGCCAGCAGCCCTAAAAGGCGGCTAGGGTACGAGCAGTACTTC.

This clonotype was observed at least ten times. This rearrangement joins TRBV18 to TRBJ1-2; D call uncertain. Trimming took 5 bases from V and 0 from J, leaving 7 bases between them. CDR1 and CDR2 from the germline V gene are KGHSH and LQKENI. The CDR3 runs 13 residues. The CDR3: CASSDTPNYGYTF. Written as DNA, the CDR3 is TGTGCCAGCTCAGATACACCTAACTATGGCTACACCTTC.

This clonotype was counted at least ten times. This sequence joins TRBV3-1 and TRBJ2-7, with TRBD1 as a possible D gene (5 bases). Between the trimmed V and J ends, which lost 1 base and 7 bases, there was a span of 17 bases. The CDR3 has 15 residues. Looked up from germline, CDR1 is LGHDT and CDR2 is YNNKEL (reference sequence). The CDR3 loop reads CASSQVAGMVGEQYF. CDR3 sequence (DNA): TGTGCCAGCAGCCAAGTCGCAGGGATGGTTGGTGAGCAGTACTTC.

The chain links TRBV19 to TRBJ2-7; 8 positions agree with TRBD2. CDR1 is LNHDA, CDR2 SQIVND, per germline (reference sequence). With 6 bases clipped from V and 3 bases from J, the junction kept 10 bases outside the gene matches. This CDR3 has 15 amino acids. DNA for the CDR3: TGTGCCAGTAGCGCATCGACTAGCGTACTCTACGAGCAGTACTTC. This encodes CASSASTSVLYEQYF. The complete variable domain, with remaining parts taken from reference TRBV19 and TRBJ2-7, reads DGGITQSPKYLFRKEGQNVTLSCEQNLNHDAMYWYRQDPGQGLRLIYYSQIVNDFQKGDIAEGYSVSREKKESFPLTVTSAQKNPTAFYLCASSASTSVLYEQYFGPGTRLTVT.

This clonotype has at least ten counts. V usage is TRBV7-9 and J usage is TRBJ2-4; TRBD1 or TRBD2 may be the D gene (5 bases each). CDR3 size: 15 residues. Germline values: CDR1 SEHNR, CDR2 FQNEAQ (reference sequence). The V end was cut by 3 bases, the J end by 1 base, with 10 bases between. CDR3 nucleotide sequence: TGTGCCAGCAGCTTGGGGGAAGTGGCCAAAAACATTCAGTACTTC. It yields the protein CASSLGEVAKNIQYF.